A single sample is the source of the 5 T cell receptor beta chains below, sequenced in a study of OX40 agonist ivuxolimab in advanced cancers. TCRdb keeps only in-frame clones here, not all; method: immunoSEQ multiplex PCR. In the table there are about 84,000 clones, 94% of which are singletons. The material sequenced was CD4+ or CD8+ T cells sorted from blood, taken in a trial of the OX40 agonist ivuxolimab. The origin of the receptors is an adult with an advanced solid tumor such as melanoma, head and neck, liver or kidney cancer.

The V gene is TRBV9, the J gene TRBJ2-7; D is undetermined. V gave up 3 bases and J gave up 2 bases, with 6 bases separating them. This CDR3 is built from 12 residues. Germline lookup yields CDR1 SGDLS and CDR2 YYNGEE. CDR3 DNA sequence: TGTGCCAGCAGCGGAGATGCCTACGAGCAGTACTTC. Protein sequence: CASSGDAYEQYF.

The rearrangement links TRBV5-1 to TRBJ2-1, with D possibly being TRBD1 (6 bases). Trimming took off 4 bases at V and 1 base at J, with 15 bases between the two ends. CDR3 length: 16 amino acids. Germline CDR1 SGHRS, CDR2 YFSETQ. CDR3 loop: CASSGPGVISYNEQFF. The DNA of the CDR3 is TGCGCCAGCAGCGGCCCAGGGGTTATTTCCTACAATGAGCAGTTCTTC.

V is TRBV27 and J is TRBJ2-2; D call uncertain. V lost 8 bases, J lost 4 bases, and 8 bases lay in between. The germline gives CDR1 MNHEY, CDR2 SMNVEV (reference sequence). The CDR3 covers 12 residues. The CDR3 loop is CASRLSTGELFF. The CDR3 DNA is TGTGCCAGCCGCCTATCCACCGGGGAGCTGTTTTTT.

The chain is built from TRBV7-9 and TRBJ2-5; D possibly uses TRBD1 or TRBD2 (5 bases each). This CDR3 spans 13 amino acids. Per germline, CDR1 SEHNR and CDR2 FQNEAQ (reference sequence). V was shortened by 5 bases and J by 2 bases, with 9 bases between the two germline ends. CDR3 in DNA: TGTGCCAGCAGCCCCGAGGGGCAAGAGACCCAGTACTTC. This gives the protein CASSPEGQETQYF. Full variable domain (missing parts from reference TRBV7-9 and TRBJ2-5): DTGVSQNPRHKITKRGQNVTFRCDPISEHNRLYWYRQTLGQGPEFLTYFQNEAQLEKSRLLSDRFSAERPKGSFSTLEIQRTEQGDSAMYLCASSPEGQETQYFGPGTRLLVL.

The rearrangement links TRBV25-1 to TRBJ1-1; D possibly corresponds to TRBD1 (5 bases). The germline V gene has CDR1 MGHDK and CDR2 SYGVNS. V shed 1 base and J shed 6 bases, with 15 bases lying between them. The CDR3 spans 15 residues. The CDR3 DNA is TGTGCCAGCAGTGAATTACGAGGGCGGGGGGCTGAAGCTTTCTTT. Translation: CASSELRGRGAEAFF.